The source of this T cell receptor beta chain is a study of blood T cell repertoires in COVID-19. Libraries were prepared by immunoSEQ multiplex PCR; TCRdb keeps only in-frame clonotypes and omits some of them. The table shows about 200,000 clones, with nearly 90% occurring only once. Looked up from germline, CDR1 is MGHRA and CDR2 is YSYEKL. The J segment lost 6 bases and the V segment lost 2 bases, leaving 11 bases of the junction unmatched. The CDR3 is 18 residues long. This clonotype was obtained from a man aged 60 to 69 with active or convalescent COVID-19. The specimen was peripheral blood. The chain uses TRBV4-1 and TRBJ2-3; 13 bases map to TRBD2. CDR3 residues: CASSQNPGLAGAPDTQYF. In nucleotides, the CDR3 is TGCGCCAGCAGCCAAAACCCTGGACTAGCGGGGGCCCCGGATACGCAGTATTTT.